The clone carrying this TCR beta chain has just one count. The target antigen is unknown. J lost 9 bases, V lost 0 bases, and 5 bases had no gene match. Per the germline V gene, CDR1 is SGHKS and CDR2 is YYEKEE (reference sequence). The CDR3 is 15 residues long. Use of 60 Vbeta and 13 Jbeta primers characterized the PCR. TCRdb's copy holds only in-frame clones and misses some; the assay was immunoSEQ multiplex PCR. The profile shows fewer than 250,000 clones, around 84% of them singletons. These data belong to a study of cytomegalovirus exposure and HLA in healthy donors. Study-level results: TRBV6-2, TRBV6-3 and some other V segments were unresolvable in 87-base-pair reads. Cytomegalovirus association was listed for under 200 TCR beta chains.

The rearrangement joins TRBV5-5 to TRBJ2-1; 11 bases match TRBD2. The sample was PBMCs. The sequence was collected from a woman between 18 and 29 years old in good health and CMV-seronegative. The CDR3 sequence is CASSLVLAGGREQFF. The CDR3 bases are TGTGCCAGCAGCTTGGTTCTAGCGGGGGGCCGTGAGCAGTTCTTC. Complete variable domain (other parts from reference TRBV5-5 and TRBJ2-1): DAGVTQSPTHLIKTRGQQVTLRCSPISGHKSVSWYQQVLGQGPQFIFQYYEKEERGRGNFPDRFSARQFPNYSSELNVNALLLGDSALYLCASSLVLAGGREQFFGPGTRLTVL.